Sequencing of this TCR beta chain was carried out in a study of beta chain features in type 1 diabetes. Overall study context: Regarding age, gender and cell yields, patients proved similar to healthy donors.

What was sequenced were expressed TCRB transcripts, since all of the isolated RNA had been reverse transcribed. Measured with immunoSEQ multiplex PCR; TCRdb has only the in-frame clones, and not every one. Of 15,000 or so clones listed, roughly two fifths are singletons. Study-wide results and caveats: cDNA-based sequencing might over-represent cells highly expressing TCR. TCRB CDR3s from Type 1 diabetes patients were moderately but significantly shorter in all four CD4+ subsets. Naive, central memory and regulatory TCRB repertoires appeared more similar among patients than healthy donors.

Per germline, CDR1 SGHKS and CDR2 YYEKEE (reference sequence). CDR3 length equals 17 residues. V was cut by 3 bases and J by 4 bases, with 22 bases left in between. For this clone: Its antigen is currently unknown.

Sequenced input: stem cell memory CD4+ T cells from blood. The chain uses TRBV5-5 and TRBJ1-2, with a possible D match to TRBD1 (6 bases). This clonotype originated in a woman aged 35 to 49 in good health. CDR3 protein: CASSYEMVRGCGYGYTF. DNA of the CDR3: TGTGCCAGCAGCTACGAAATGGTCAGGGGATGCGGCTATGGCTACACCTTC.